This TCR beta chain stems from a study of shared clonotypes between healthy human individuals. About the study: In total, the donors were a couple of women and a few men aged 18 to 49.

The donor population consisted of healthy HIV-negative adults with no recent acute infections or vaccinations. The quantity of DNA used in unsorted PBMC replicate PCRs was around 0.3 ug, corresponding to 25,000 to 35,000 T cell genomes. TCRdb keeps only in-frame clones here, not all; method: immunoSEQ multiplex PCR. The table includes about 480,000 clones, more than 65% detected once. Trimming took 4 bases from V and 4 from J; bases not matched to a gene: 10. The CDR3 spans 15 residues. Germline CDR1 SGDLS, CDR2 YYNGEE. This clone was found once. The V gene is TRBV9, the J gene TRBJ1-2, with 7 bases that match TRBD1. This TCR was sampled from a woman in her thirties or forties in good health. Some clones in this sample may be carry-over from other donors' samples. Material: PBMCs. The CDR3 sequence: CASSFSGQAFYGYTF. The CDR3 DNA is TGTGCCAGCAGCTTCTCCGGACAGGCCTTCTATGGCTACACCTTC.